These T cell receptor beta chains were read from a single sample in a study of blood T cell repertoires in COVID-19. Assay used: immunoSEQ multiplex PCR; TCRdb lists only in-frame clones, some missing. The sample gives more than 45,000 clones, roughly 88% of which show up once; around 3.1% is in the top ten. The sequencing input was peripheral blood. These TCRs come from a human donor in a cohort sampled during active COVID-19. The CDR3 runs from the conserved cysteine through the conserved F or W.

J	V	CDR3
TRBJ1-5	TRBV6-1	CASSAPLQGLGQPQHF
TRBJ1-2	TRBV19	CASSLGQGFGYTF
TRBJ2-7	TRBV28	CASSLTDTSSYEQYF
TRBJ2-3	TRBV6-5	CASSWQGRPDTQYF
TRBJ2-1	TRBV15	CATSRKGVYNEQFF
TRBJ2-2	TRBV2	CASSELGEDGELFF
TRBJ1-4	TRBV6-5	CASNRRGGNNEKLFF
TRBJ2-1	TRBV24-1	CATSDLRLAGSNEQFF
TRBJ2-1	TRBV7-2	CASSPAPSSYNEQFF
TRBJ2-6	TRBV7-9	CASSLLDNSGANVLTF
TRBJ1-5	TRBV11-2	CASSLMRVRGNQPQHF
TRBJ1-6	TRBV27	CASSLSWGRAESPLHF
TRBJ2-1	TRBV11-2	CASSRNRGNEQFF
TRBJ2-7	TRBV10-2	CASTKGNSGSYEQYF
TRBJ2-3	TRBV5-4	CASSLGGTKTDTQYF
TRBJ2-3	TRBV28	CASSYRLAATDTQYF
TRBJ1-6	TRBV19	CATQQGSYNSPLHF
TRBJ2-7	TRBV27	CASSPITTGYYEQYF
TRBJ1-3	TRBV6-5	CASSIRAPGRNTIYF
TRBJ1-2	TRBV28	CASSTGTGFYGYTF
TRBJ2-2	TRBV6-4	CASSDSGAHTGELFF
TRBJ2-1	TRBV9	CASSFSGTGGINEQFF
TRBJ2-3	TRBV10-3	CAIRRDRGYDTQYF
TRBJ2-1	TRBV6-5	CASSYSANQEQFF
TRBJ1-2	TRBV19	CASSIDDYGYTF
TRBJ2-7	TRBV18	CASSHAPRTSSSYEQYF
TRBJ1-1	TRBV5-4	CASSQQGRGNTEAFF
TRBJ2-3	TRBV11-2	CASSLRPGLRRDTQYF
TRBJ1-1	TRBV15	CATSRRGKNTEAFF
TRBJ2-5	TRBV7-7	CASSLGAIAGETQYF
TRBJ2-1	TRBV24-1	CATSGPGANEQFF
TRBJ2-1	TRBV5-4	CASSFSDEQFF
TRBJ1-6	TRBV28	CASSSLTGFGSPLHF
TRBJ2-7	TRBV29-1	CSVDSGVEQYF
TRBJ2-7	TRBV3-1/TRBV3-2	CATQDSIREQYF
TRBJ2-1	TRBV15	CATSRDLDEQFF
TRBJ2-1	TRBV19	CASRPLGLAGGPSSYNEQFF
TRBJ1-1	TRBV6-1	CASSEVGGSYTEAFF
TRBJ1-1	TRBV6-5	CASRTRPMNTEAFF
TRBJ2-7	TRBV9	CASSLEGTRGYEQYF
TRBJ2-1	TRBV3-1/TRBV3-2	CASSQGPGGTNEQFF
TRBJ1-5	TRBV28	CASSRDGPSNQPQHF
TRBJ1-5	TRBV18	CASSPGQELPQHF
TRBJ2-3	TRBV7-3	CASSFSSQDTQYF
TRBJ2-1	TRBV28	CASSFSGRSYNEQFF
TRBJ1-1	TRBV7-8	CASSPKVGVWAFF
TRBJ2-7	TRBV5-6	CASSLAGGPGEQYF
TRBJ2-2	TRBV7-9	CASSLASPDSAGGELFF
TRBJ1-6	TRBV27	CASSLARGGMGYNSPLHF
TRBJ2-7	TRBV7-2	CASSLGLAAFEQYF
TRBJ2-6	TRBV18	CASSSLQCSGANVLTF
TRBJ2-5	TRBV19	CASSIRQNQETQYF
TRBJ1-4	TRBV14	CASSQGGLGLFF
TRBJ1-1	TRBV11-2	CASSLQKGQGGDTEAFF
TRBJ2-1	TRBV7-3	CASSLLRQGPNEQFF
TRBJ1-1	TRBV28	CASVRNTEAFF
TRBJ1-1	TRBV9	CASSPTIGGGTEAFF
TRBJ1-2	TRBV27	CASSHGYYGYTF
TRBJ1-1	TRBV6-5	CASSLTGAGASSEAFF